Presented here are 14 T cell receptor beta chains from one specimen sequenced in a study of T cells in tuberculosis. TCRdb's copy holds only in-frame clones and misses some; the assay was immunoSEQ multiplex PCR. Of tens of thousands of clones in the sample, approximately 91% were seen once. Cells were sorted from thawed PBMC rested overnight and stained with GMM-loaded CD1B tetramer, viability dye and anti-CD3. C32 glucose monomycolate from Rhodococcus equi was loaded onto the CD1B tetramers. Sequenced input: CD1b-GMM tetramer-negative cells sorted from PBMCs. The receptors shown here come from an adult woman with latent tuberculosis.

The V gene is TRBV11-2, the J gene TRBJ2-3; 7 bases align to TRBD2. Unmatched junction bases numbered 6, after V lost 2 bases and J lost 1 base. CDR3 length: 16 residues. Germline CDR1 reads SGHAT; CDR2 reads FQNNGV. The CDR3 loop reads CASSLLDRGGTDTQYF. The CDR3 bases are TGTGCCAGCAGCTTATTGGATCGGGGGGGCACAGATACGCAGTATTTT.

V is TRBV9 and J is TRBJ2-5; TRBD2 is a possible D gene (6 bases). There are 13 residues in the CDR3. Germline-derived CDR1 and CDR2 are SGDLS and YYNGEE. Trimming cost V 2 bases and J 7 bases, with 12 bases left between them. DNA of the CDR3: TGTGCCAGCAGCGTGGGGGGAATAGGGACCCAGTACTTC. As protein: CASSVGGIGTQYF.

The chain is built from TRBV5-1 and TRBJ2-1; TRBD1 matches 7 bases. Germline V lookup: CDR1 SGHRS, CDR2 YFSETQ. The CDR3 length is 14 residues. With 2 bases clipped from V and 8 bases from J, the junction kept 7 bases outside the gene matches. The CDR3 spells CASSFPTGVDEQFF. CDR3 sequence (DNA): TGCGCCAGCAGCTTCCCAACAGGGGTAGATGAGCAGTTCTTC.

The chain couples TRBV30 to TRBJ2-3, with a weak D call TRBD2 (6 bases). Trimming stripped 5 bases from V and 0 bases from J, with 12 bases between. CDR3 length equals 14 residues. Per the germline V gene, CDR1 is GTSNPN and CDR2 is SVGIG (reference sequence). CDR3 nucleotide sequence: TGTGCCTGGGATCCCGGGACTAGCACAGATACGCAGTATTTT. It is translated as CAWDPGTSTDTQYF.

The chain recombines TRBV28 with TRBJ2-1, with D perhaps matching TRBD1 (6 bases). CDR1 and CDR2 (germline): MDHEN, SYDVKM. The germline V and J ends were trimmed by 0 bases and 6 bases, with 15 bases remaining between them. This CDR3 contains 16 residues. In DNA, the CDR3 is TGTGCCAGCAGTTTATGGACAGGAATTCAGAGCAATGAGCAGTTCTTC. It translates to CASSLWTGIQSNEQFF.

J is TRBJ2-3 and V is TRBV6-5, with 9 bases matching TRBD1. V gave up 5 bases and J gave up 3 bases; unmatched junction bases: 3. The V gene's germline CDR1 is MNHEY and CDR2 SVGAGI. CDR3 length: 14 amino acids. The CDR3 DNA is TGTGCCAGCAGTAGACAGGGGGTTACAGATACGCAGTATTTT. Amino acid sequence: CASSRQGVTDTQYF.

The V gene is TRBV6-1, the J gene TRBJ1-6; D is perhaps TRBD1 (5 bases). The length of the CDR3 is 16 residues. Germline lookup yields CDR1 MNHNS and CDR2 SASEGT. The V and J ends lost 3 bases and 0 bases respectively, with 9 bases between them. CDR3 amino acids: CASSDRESSYNSPLHF. The CDR3 DNA follows: TGTGCCAGCAGTGACAGGGAAAGCTCCTATAATTCACCCCTCCACTTT.

The CDR3 coding sequence is TGTGCCAGCAGTGTACGTAGGAACACTGAAGCTTTCTTT. Its protein is CASSVRRNTEAFF. The chain joins TRBV2 to TRBJ1-1; D gene unclear. Germline assignment: CDR1 SNHLY and CDR2 FYNNEI. Trimming left V 4 bases short and J 1 base short, with 7 bases between. The CDR3 sequence is 13 residues long.

This chain uses TRBV6-1 with TRBJ1-5; D ambiguous. V shed 8 bases and J shed 9 bases, with 14 bases lying between them. There are 12 residues in the CDR3. The germline V gene encodes CDR1 MNHNS and CDR2 SASEGT. The CDR3 region is CASATGIRPQHF. As DNA, the CDR3 is TGTGCCAGCGCAACCGGGATTAGGCCCCAGCATTTT.

The J gene is TRBJ2-7, the V gene TRBV7-9, with D perhaps TRBD2 (7 bases). This CDR3 is built from 14 residues. The V gene's germline CDR1 is SEHNR and CDR2 FQNEAQ (reference sequence). With 1 base removed from V and 2 bases from J, the gap between germline ends came to 9 bases. CDR3 DNA: TGTGCCAGCAGCTTAGGGGGGGGCCCCTACGAGCAGTACGTC. Amino acid sequence: CASSLGGGPYEQYV.

The CDR3 region has the DNA TGTGCCTGGAGCTTGGATCGGACTAGCGGGGGGTTGAATGAGCAGTTCTTC. Amino acids: CAWSLDRTSGGLNEQFF. This chain uses TRBV30 with TRBJ2-1, with 14 bases identical to TRBD2. The CDR3 spans 17 residues. Unmatched junction bases numbered 11, after V lost 3 bases and J lost 7 bases. Germline lookup yields CDR1 GTSNPN and CDR2 SVGIG (reference sequence).

The chain links TRBV9 to TRBJ2-1; 7 positions agree with TRBD1. The germline V gene encodes CDR1 SGDLS and CDR2 YYNGEE. V trimming: 2 bases; J trimming: 3 bases; junction bases outside the gene matches: 5. This CDR3 has 15 amino acids. CDR3 in DNA: TGTGCCAGCAGCGTCGAACAGGGGATCTACAATGAGCAGTTCTTC. This translates into CASSVEQGIYNEQFF.

The chain links TRBV5-1 to TRBJ2-1; 7 bases are shared with TRBD1. The CDR3 is made up of 15 amino acids. V dropped 3 bases and J dropped 4; count of bases not matched to a gene: 7. Germline V lookup: CDR1 SGHRS, CDR2 YFSETQ. CDR3 sequence: CASSSEGQEYNEQFF. The CDR3 region has the DNA TGCGCCAGCAGCTCCGAAGGACAGGAATACAATGAGCAGTTCTTC.

J is TRBJ2-7 and V is TRBV28; 8 bases map to TRBD2. J lost 3 bases, V lost 4 bases, and 8 bases had no gene match. There are 15 residues in the CDR3. CDR1 and CDR2 (germline): MDHEN, SYDVKM. CDR3 protein: CASSSPGGPVYEQYV. In DNA form, the CDR3 reads TGTGCCAGCAGTTCCCCGGGGGGGCCAGTCTACGAGCAGTACGTC.